Included here is one T cell receptor beta chain sequence, with context. No antigen is known for it. Sequence at one end of the junction differs from germline and may be a read error. The data are from a study of tumor-infiltrating lymphocytes in primary liver carcinoma (TCRdb year 2017). About the study as a whole: Hepatocellular carcinoma (four) or combined HCC and intrahepatic cholangiocarcinoma (one) was present in the five patients, who were three men and two women aged 30 to 69 years. For each liver tumor, the study sampled five regions along with adjacent normal tissue and blood, and applied TCRbeta repertoire sequencing, expression microarrays and whole-exome sequencing. Each sample produced about 3.65 to 7.13 million productive TCRbeta reads, and read depth showed no significant difference between tissue types. A total of some 35 specimens from 5 patients went through TCRbeta repertoire sequencing, namely 25 tumor regions, 5 adjacent noncancerous liver tissues and 5 peripheral blood samples. Reproducibility between technical replicate repertoires was high, with correlation coefficients above 0.95 and mean shared-clone rates about 0.9. The tumors of the five patients were staged as T1-T3 N0M0, with maximum diameters ranging from roughly 4 to 10 cm.

Total RNA and DNA were co-extracted from around 20-30 mg of bulk tissue with the AllPrep DNA/RNA mini kit, without cell sorting. Surgical resection was performed in China between November 2015 and 2016 on 5 or 6 patients with histopathologically diagnosed primary liver carcinoma. At the time of sampling, the patients were treatment-naive and had chronic HBV infection. Each fresh piece of tumor and adjacent tissue was cut in two, with one half stored in RNAlater at -80 degrees C and the other half sent for histology. A constant-region primer and ProtoScript II reverse transcriptase were used to reverse-transcribe TCRbeta-specific cDNA from roughly 0.5 ug total RNA. Construction of the TCRbeta libraries relied on three nested rounds of multiplex PCR, following a slightly modified ARM-PCR procedure. Multiplex TRBV1-TRBV30 forward primers and a Cbeta reverse primer were used in the first two PCR rounds, each of which was run for around 10 cycles. Sample barcodes and Illumina adapters were attached in a final 25-cycle PCR using Deep VentR polymerase. Before sequencing, amplicons of 200-500 bp were purified from gel using a QIAquick gel extraction kit. An Illumina HiSeq 2500 was used to sequence the TCRbeta amplicons with 250-bp paired-end reads. The study's own analysis went as follows. Quality trimming of reads was performed with Trimmomatic v0.33, and paired reads were merged with FLASH v1.2.11 so that full CDR3 sequences could be recovered. V, D and J germline segments were assigned to the rearranged TCRbeta sequences by MiGEC v1.2.1b. VDJtools v1.0.0 computed clonotype statistics and Shannon-Wiener diversity indices. To cut down on sampling bias, every analysis after diversity analysis relied on just the 250 most abundant clonotypes from each sample. Clones were called with MiXCR by TCRdb after fastp trimmed the public reads at Q25, and only in-frame beta chains were retained. Rows merge per CDR3 protein into single entries with the most common DNA and genes. TCRdb, not the authors, supplied the V and J calls. This sample gives under 150,000 distinct CDR3 sequences in total; about two thirds of them show up just once. Of the sample, roughly 7.3% is held by the ten largest clones.

From the cysteine through the phenylalanine, the CDR3 covers 15 amino acids. CDR3 DNA only is kept here, 45 bases in frame from base 1. CDR1 and CDR2, per the germline V gene, are SGHDN and FVKESK. The research as a whole found: Because sequencing covered only the TCR beta chain and unpaired alpha chains were not captured, true repertoire diversity is likely underestimated. Bulk unsorted samples precluded comparing CD4+ and CD8+ T cell repertoires. The study included only four or five patients, and the authors note findings should be validated in a larger study. Compared with blood, tumors had a significantly larger share of the repertoire taken up by the top 250 clones (p = 0.039). Repertoire overlap was found to be higher between tumor regions (mean roughly 36%) than between tumor-adjacent (about 17%) or tumor-blood (around 15%) pairs, consistent with antigen-driven expansion.

Sample: tumor-adjacent normal liver tissue. The chain is assembled from TRBV14 and TRBJ2-3, with TRBD1 identical over 8 junction bases. The TCR was taken from a woman in her sixties or seventies with primary liver carcinoma and hepatitis B virus infection. The CDR3: CASNQRQGFGDTQYF. The sequenced DNA is TGTGCCAGCAACCAAAGACAGGGGTTCGGGGATACGCAGTATTTT.